Below, 32 T cell receptor beta chains from the same sample are listed, as sequenced in a study of blood T cell repertoires in COVID-19. The table came from immunoSEQ multiplex PCR; TCRdb's copy has only in-frame clones and leaves some out. The sample includes about 100,000 clones, approximately 88% of them seen just once. The sequenced sample was peripheral blood. The receptors shown here come from a middle-aged man with active or convalescent COVID-19.

The rearrangement uses TRBV30 and TRBJ1-5; 8 nucleotides align to TRBD1. The V and J ends lost 2 bases and 3 bases, in that order; junction bases with no gene match: 9. The CDR3 contains 16 residues. Germline CDR1 and CDR2: GTSNPN and SVGIG (reference sequence). The CDR3 region has the DNA TGTGCCTGGAGTCCCGGGACAGGAGCCTACAATCAGCCCCAGCATTTT. Translated: CAWSPGTGAYNQPQHF.

This clone is a singleton in its sample. The J gene is TRBJ2-3, the V gene TRBV5-6; the D gene is possibly TRBD2 (6 bases). Germline V CDR1 and CDR2: SGHDT, YYEEEE. CDR3 size: 16 residues. V was pared by 2 bases and J by 3 bases, with 16 bases between. The CDR3 loop is CASSLRQTGVTDTQYF. The CDR3 DNA reads as TGTGCCAGCAGCTTACGACAGACGGGGGTGACAGATACGCAGTATTTT.

This clone came up once. This sequence joins TRBV25-1 and TRBJ1-1, with D possibly being TRBD1 (6 bases). Between the trimmed V and J ends, which lost 6 bases and 8 bases, there was a span of 10 bases. This CDR3 comprises 11 residues. The germline V gene encodes CDR1 MGHDK and CDR2 SYGVNS. This chain's CDR3 is CASRGGTEAFF. CDR3 in DNA: TGTGCCAGCAGGGGGGGGACAGAAGCTTTCTTT.

This chain uses TRBV5-1 with TRBJ1-4, with TRBD1 matching 7 bases. From germline, CDR1 is SGHRS and CDR2 YFSETQ. The V segment lost 0 bases and the J segment 6 bases; nucleotides outside the gene matches: 5. The CDR3 consists of 15 residues. CDR3 loop: CASSLAGDRYEKLFF. In DNA form, the CDR3 reads TGCGCCAGCAGCTTGGCCGGGGACAGATATGAAAAACTGTTTTTT.

V and J are TRBV6-2 or TRBV6-3 and TRBJ2-6; 10 bases fit TRBD1. Germline values: CDR1 MNHEY, CDR2 SVGEGT. This CDR3 spans 17 amino acids. V lost 6 bases, J lost 1 base, and 6 bases stayed unmatched. In nucleotides, the CDR3 is TGTGCCAGCAGCCGCCAGGGACAGGGGTCTGGGGCCAACGTCCTGACTTTC. Its translation: CASSRQGQGSGANVLTF.

The CDR3 loop is CASTPSGQGGFGNTIYF. DNA of the CDR3: TGTGCCAGTACCCCCTCTGGCCAGGGGGGCTTTGGAAACACCATATATTTT. The chain employs TRBV19 and TRBJ1-3, with 7 bases that match TRBD1. The CDR3 runs 17 residues. The germline gives CDR1 LNHDA, CDR2 SQIVND (reference sequence). The ends lost 7 bases at V and 3 bases at J; junction bases unmatched: 15.

CDR3 nucleotides: TGCGCCAGCAGCCAATATTGGACAGACAATCAGCCCCAGCATTTT. This codes for CASSQYWTDNQPQHF. This rearrangement joins TRBV4-1 to TRBJ1-5; D is possibly TRBD1 (6 bases). The CDR3 consists of 15 residues. Per the germline V gene, CDR1 is MGHRA and CDR2 is YSYEKL. V lost 2 bases and J lost 3, with 11 bases in between.

The chain combines TRBV24-1 with TRBJ1-2; 9 bases match TRBD1. V lost 4 bases, J lost 10 bases, and 3 bases stayed unmatched. The germline V gene has CDR1 KGHDR and CDR2 SFDVKD. The CDR3 runs 12 residues. CDR3 residues: CATSERDRDYTF. CDR3 sequence (DNA): TGTGCCACCAGTGAACGGGACAGGGACTACACCTTC.

The V call is TRBV6-2 or TRBV6-3, the J call TRBJ1-2; D perhaps matches TRBD1 (6 bases). The length of the CDR3 is 14 residues. Trimming stripped 2 bases from V and 4 bases from J, with 11 bases between. The germline CDR1 and CDR2 sequences are MNHEY and SVGEGT. The CDR3 DNA sequence: TGTGCCAGCAGTTACCCGGACAGTCCCTATGGCTACACCTTC. This translates into CASSYPDSPYGYTF.

The chain combines TRBV28 with TRBJ2-3; TRBD2 aligns across 11 bases. The CDR3 runs to 17 residues. Germline assignment: CDR1 MDHEN and CDR2 SYDVKM. V was pared by 6 bases and J by 2 bases, with 10 bases of the junction left unmatched. The CDR3 region has the DNA TGTGCCAGCAGCAACGGACTAGCGGGTTCCCTCACAGATACGCAGTATTTT. This sequence encodes CASSNGLAGSLTDTQYF.

The chain carries TRBV23-1 and TRBJ1-2, with 7 nucleotides matching TRBD1. TRBV23-1 is classed as an ORF, of uncertain function. V gave up 3 bases and J gave up 4 bases; unmatched junction bases: 23. The CDR3 runs to 20 residues. The CDR3 protein is CASSHRNLRDRTDRSYGYTF. The CDR3 DNA follows: TGCGCCAGCAGTCACCGAAACCTCCGGGACAGAACCGACCGGAGCTATGGCTACACCTTC.

V and J are TRBV7-8 and TRBJ2-1; TRBD2 is a possible D gene (5 bases). Germline V gene lookup returns CDR1 SGHVS and CDR2 FQNEAQ. The CDR3 contains 16 residues. Between the trimmed V and J ends, which lost 0 bases and 5 bases, there was a span of 14 bases. CDR3 coding DNA: TGTGCCAGCAGCTTAGCTCGCGGGCATGAGGACAATGAGCAGTTCTTC. Residues: CASSLARGHEDNEQFF.

The chain recombines TRBV11-3 with TRBJ2-1; 13 bases align to TRBD2. CDR1 is SGHNT, CDR2 YENEEA, per germline. Trimming cost V 3 bases and J 10 bases; bases outside gene matches: 6. This CDR3 region has 15 residues. CDR3 sequence: CASSLGTSGAREQFF. In DNA, the CDR3 is TGTGCCAGCAGCTTGGGGACTAGCGGGGCGAGGGAGCAGTTCTTC.

The rearrangement links TRBV9 to TRBJ2-2; 7 bases are shared with TRBD2. V shed 0 bases, J shed 4 bases, and the junction held 6 bases outside the gene matches. CDR3 length: 16 residues. Germline values: CDR1 SGDLS, CDR2 YYNGEE. CDR3 nucleotide sequence: TGTGCCAGCAGCGTAGGAATTAGCGGGCTCACCGGGGAGCTGTTTTTT. Its protein is CASSVGISGLTGELFF.

This chain's CDR3 is CASTKRAGTSRVPHNEQFF. DNA of the CDR3: TGTGCCAGTACCAAACGGGCCGGGACTAGCCGAGTGCCCCACAATGAGCAGTTCTTC. The genes are TRBV2 and TRBJ2-1, with 9 nucleotides matching TRBD2. Germline-derived CDR1 and CDR2 are SNHLY and FYNNEI. Trimming at V came to 9 bases and at J to 5 bases, leaving 23 bases not matched to a gene. CDR3 length: 19 amino acids.

This clone has just a few counts. The chain recombines TRBV7-9 with TRBJ2-1, with 9 bases aligning to TRBD2. This CDR3 is 16 amino acids long. V was clipped by 4 bases and J by 1 base; unmatched bases: 5. Germline V gives CDR1 SEHNR, CDR2 FQNEAQ (reference sequence). CDR3 protein: CASSSKLAGSYNEQFF. Here the CDR3 DNA reads TGTGCCAGCAGCTCCAAACTAGCGGGTTCCTACAATGAGCAGTTCTTC.

The chain has TRBV2 and TRBJ2-1; 8 nucleotides align to TRBD2. The CDR3 spans 13 residues. Unmatched junction bases numbered 7, after V lost 10 bases and J lost 5 bases. Germline-derived CDR1 and CDR2 are SNHLY and FYNNEI. Here the CDR3 DNA reads TGTGCCAAATCCGAACTAGCGGACAATGAGCAGTTCTTC. Its translation is CAKSELADNEQFF.

The gene calls are TRBV5-6 and TRBJ2-5; TRBD1 is a possible D gene (5 bases). V shed 0 bases and J shed 4 bases, with 16 bases lying between them. The CDR3 totals 16 residues. The germline gives CDR1 SGHDT, CDR2 YYEEEE. The CDR3 loop reads CASSLERGAEGETQYF. DNA for the CDR3: TGTGCCAGCAGCTTGGAAAGGGGCGCTGAAGGAGAGACCCAGTACTTC.

This clone was counted once. The chain employs TRBV6-8 and TRBJ1-5, with 7 nucleotides matching TRBD1. J lost 9 bases, V lost 7 bases, and 12 bases had no gene match. Germline V lookup: CDR1 MNHGY, CDR2 SAAAGT. This CDR3 region has 14 residues. Written as DNA, the CDR3 is TGTGCCAGCACACAGGGACAGCTGAGCGGGCCCCAGCATTTT. Translated: CASTQGQLSGPQHF.

The chain carries TRBV7-9 and TRBJ2-5; 11 nucleotides match TRBD2. Germline-derived CDR1 and CDR2 are SEHNR and FQNEAQ (reference sequence). J lost 5 bases, V lost 7 bases, and 6 bases had no gene match. This CDR3 comprises 14 residues. In DNA form, the CDR3 reads TGTGCCAGCACCCAGGGACTAGCGGACGAGACCCAGTACTTC. This codes for CASTQGLADETQYF.

The chain links TRBV7-8 to TRBJ2-3, with 7 bases that match TRBD2. The CDR3 has 16 residues. Germline lookup yields CDR1 SGHVS and CDR2 FQNEAQ. Germline trimming cut 3 bases from V and 6 bases from J; bases unmatched to any gene: 12. The CDR3 DNA sequence: TGTGCCAGCAGCTTTCTAGCGGTGGTTACGGCCGATACGCAGTATTTT. This encodes CASSFLAVVTADTQYF.

This chain links TRBV10-2 with TRBJ1-1, with D maybe TRBD1 (5 bases). Germline V gene lookup returns CDR1 WSHSY and CDR2 SAAADI. CDR3 size: 13 residues. Deletions cut 9 bases from V and 0 bases from J, with 11 bases between. This CDR3 is CASGGGVNTEAFF. The CDR3 DNA is TGCGCCAGTGGGGGGGGAGTGAACACTGAAGCTTTCTTT.

The rearrangement links TRBV25-1 to TRBJ1-2; D possibly corresponds to TRBD1 (6 bases). Germline assignment: CDR1 MGHDK and CDR2 SYGVNS. V lost 4 bases to trimming and J lost 4 bases, with 16 bases between them. The CDR3 is 15 residues long. The CDR3, as DNA: TGTGCCAGCAGTGGGGCCGGCACAGGGACCTATGGCTACACCTTC. This codes for CASSGAGTGTYGYTF.

The V call is TRBV7-8, the J call TRBJ2-1; 7 nucleotides align to TRBD1. V lost 5 bases to trimming and J lost 0 bases; unmatched junction nucleotides: 7. This CDR3 region has 16 residues. The germline gives CDR1 SGHVS, CDR2 FQNEAQ. The DNA for the CDR3 is TGTGCCAGCAGCACGGGACAGTTTGGCTCCTACAATGAGCAGTTCTTC. As protein: CASSTGQFGSYNEQFF.

This sequence joins TRBV28 and TRBJ2-1; 11 bases agree with TRBD2. Looked up from germline, CDR1 is MDHEN and CDR2 is SYDVKM. V lost 6 bases to trimming and J lost 9 bases; unmatched junction nucleotides: 10. This CDR3 region has 15 residues. The CDR3 protein is CASRSTSGSLSEQFF. DNA of the CDR3: TGTGCCAGCAGGTCAACTAGCGGGAGTCTCAGTGAGCAGTTCTTC.

The chain combines TRBV7-6 with TRBJ2-5; 8 positions match TRBD1. Germline V lookup: CDR1 SGHVS, CDR2 FNYEAQ. The trim removed 5 bases at V and 0 bases at J, leaving 5 bases unmatched. CDR3 length: 15 amino acids. CDR3 region: CASSQDRGYQETQYF. CDR3 nucleotide sequence: TGTGCCAGCAGCCAAGACAGGGGATACCAAGAGACCCAGTACTTC.

This sequence joins TRBV20-1 and TRBJ2-1; a possible D gene is TRBD2 (5 bases). The V and J ends lost 3 bases and 0 bases respectively, with 9 bases between them. There are 14 residues in the CDR3. CDR1 and CDR2 (germline): DFQATT, SNEGSKA (reference sequence). CDR3 nucleotides: TGCAGTGCTAGTCGGGAAGGCTCCTACAATGAGCAGTTCTTC. It codes for CSASREGSYNEQFF.

V is TRBV19 and J is TRBJ2-5; possibly TRBD2 for D (6 bases). Germline CDR1 and CDR2: LNHDA and SQIVND (reference sequence). This CDR3 region has 15 residues. With 4 bases removed from V and 3 bases from J, the gap between germline ends came to 15 bases. The chain's CDR3 is CASSTGLATKETQYF. In nucleotides, the CDR3 is TGTGCCAGTAGTACCGGCCTAGCGACTAAAGAGACCCAGTACTTC.

In its sample, this clone was seen once. The chain is built from TRBV27 and TRBJ2-1; tentatively, D is TRBD1 (6 bases). CDR3 length: 13 residues. V was trimmed by 3 bases and J by 7 bases, leaving 10 bases between them. Looked up from germline, CDR1 is MNHEY and CDR2 is SMNVEV (reference sequence). Here the CDR3 reads CASSLSGTNEQFF. Written as DNA, the CDR3 is TGTGCCAGCAGTTTGTCAGGGACAAATGAGCAGTTCTTC.

This clone showed up just once. The gene calls are TRBV7-8 and TRBJ1-2; a possible D gene is TRBD1 (5 bases). V lost 1 base and J 1 base, leaving 7 bases between the germline ends. The V gene's germline CDR1 is SGHVS and CDR2 FQNEAQ. The length of the CDR3 is 14 residues. In DNA, the CDR3 is TGTGCCAGCAGCTTAGTCAGGGATAACTATGGCTACACCTTC. As protein: CASSLVRDNYGYTF.

The chain has TRBV5-5 and TRBJ2-7; D possibly corresponds to TRBD2 (6 bases). Germline V lookup: CDR1 SGHKS, CDR2 YYEKEE (reference sequence). The germline V and J ends were trimmed by 4 bases and 4 bases, with 6 bases remaining between them. The CDR3 consists of 11 residues. In DNA form, the CDR3 reads TGTGCCAGCAGCGGGACTTACGAGCAGTACTTC. Encoded protein: CASSGTYEQYF.

The CDR3 DNA follows: TGTGCCAGCAAATGGCGAGGATCCTCGAACACCGGGGAGCTGTTTTTT. The encoded protein is CASKWRGSSNTGELFF. This rearrangement joins TRBV28 to TRBJ2-2; D not resolved. The CDR3 loop spans 16 amino acids. Germline-derived CDR1 and CDR2 are MDHEN and SYDVKM. Trimming shortened V by 7 bases and J by 0 bases, and 15 bases separated the two germline ends.